Listed below are T cell receptor beta chains from one sample, sequenced in a study of molecular identifiers for immune sequencing clone quantification. One entry per CDR3 protein, called by TCRdb with MiXCR from the PCR reads. The data contain a few hundred thousand distinct CDR3 sequences, about a fifth of them singletons. Sequencing used naive CD8+ T cells from blood, with Jurkat cell RNA spiked in. These receptors came from a human donor in good health. Some libraries in this study had Jurkat cell RNA spiked in. Each CDR3 is given with its conserved first and last residue. A D gene is named only where the DNA matches it firmly. The listing skips clone size in some rows; elsewhere it reads once, few, many or a size class.

abundance,v_gene,j_gene,d_gene,CDR3aa,CDR3nt
-,TRBV20-1,TRBJ1-1,-,CSARTGWGGTEAFF,TGCAGTGCTAGAACCGGTTGGGGGGGCACTGAAGCTTTCTTT
many,TRBV11-2,TRBJ2-3,TRBD1,CASSLVRGQGNTDTQYF,TGTGCCAGCAGCTTAGTAAGAGGACAGGGGAACACAGATACGCAGTATTTT
-,TRBV6-2/TRBV6-3,TRBJ2-1,TRBD2,CASRGGDPDNEQFF,TGTGCCAGCCGGGGGGGGGACCCCGACAATGAGCAGTTCTTC
many,TRBV6-6,TRBJ2-7,-,CASSPGAGVYEQYF,TGTGCCAGCAGCCCCGGGGCAGGGGTCTACGAGCAGTACTTC
few,TRBV24-1,TRBJ1-1,-,CATSAAGENTEAFF,TGTGCCACCAGTGCCGCGGGGGAAAACACTGAAGCTTTCTTT
-,TRBV12-2,TRBJ2-1,-,CASRLASGGAELHNEQFF,TGTGCAAGTCGCTTAGCTAGCGGGGGGGCGGAATTGCACAATGAGCAGTTCTTC
-,TRBV4-1,TRBJ1-5,-,CASSQQDRSNQPQHF,TGCGCCAGCAGCCAGCAGGACAGAAGCAATCAGCCCCAGCATTTT
many,TRBV12-3/TRBV12-4,TRBJ2-3,TRBD1,CASRPSRDRDTDTQYF,TGTGCCAGCAGGCCGTCCCGGGACAGGGACACAGATACGCAGTATTTT
few,TRBV7-9,TRBJ2-1,TRBD2,CASSLAPWTSGNNEQFF,TGTGCCAGCAGCTTAGCCCCTTGGACTAGCGGGAACAATGAGCAGTTCTTC
many,TRBV6-5,TRBJ2-7,-,CASSYYRDLSYEQYF,TGTGCCAGCAGTTACTACCGGGACCTCTCCTACGAGCAGTACTTC
-,TRBV20-1,TRBJ1-5,-,CGASRDTFNQPQHF,TGCGGTGCTAGTAGGGACACCTTCAATCAGCCCCAGCATTTT
few,TRBV20-1,TRBJ1-5,-,CSARTRGPINQPQHF,TGCAGTGCTAGGACCCGCGGACCGATCAATCAGCCCCAGCATTTT
-,TRBV29-1,TRBJ2-7,TRBD1,CSVDESTRTGSYEQYF,TGCAGCGTCGATGAAAGCACCCGGACAGGCTCCTACGAGCAGTACTTC
few,TRBV20-1,TRBJ1-5,-,CSAPAVPSMGDVVLGQPQHF,TGCAGTGCTCCTGCGGTCCCCTCAATGGGGGATGTTGTCCTCGGTCAGCCCCAGCATTTT
many,TRBV6-1,TRBJ2-3,TRBD2,CASSEGTRDFAYTQYF,TGTGCCAGCAGTGAAGGGACTAGGGATTTCGCCTATACGCAGTATTTT
many,TRBV23-1,TRBJ2-5,TRBD1,CASSPRGRLEETQYF,TGCGCCAGCAGTCCAAGGGGGCGCCTCGAGGAGACCCAGTACTTC
-,TRBV25-1,TRBJ2-7,TRBD1,CASSQDSGTGYEQYF,TGTGCCAGCAGTCAAGACTCCGGGACAGGTTACGAGCAGTACTTC
few,TRBV4-1,TRBJ2-7,-,CASSQLDAYEQYF,TGCGCCAGCAGCCAACTGGACGCGTACGAGCAGTACTTC
many,TRBV10-3,TRBJ2-7,TRBD1,CAAGQGYEQYF,TGTGCCGCCGGACAGGGTTACGAGCAGTACTTC
few,TRBV4-3,TRBJ1-2,TRBD1,CASSQETGAYDGYTF,TGCGCCAGCAGCCAAGAGACAGGGGCGTACGATGGCTACACCTTC
few,TRBV27,TRBJ2-7,-,CASSLWSGDASEQYF,TGTGCCAGCAGTTTATGGTCCGGGGATGCCTCCGAGCAGTACTTC
many,TRBV13,TRBJ2-3,TRBD2,CASSVSGRASDTQYF,TGTGCCAGCAGCGTTAGCGGGAGGGCCTCAGATACGCAGTATTTT
many,TRBV29-1,TRBJ2-2,-,CSVQGPDTGELFF,TGCAGCGTTCAGGGGCCGGACACCGGGGAGCTGTTTTTT
-,TRBV12-3/TRBV12-4,TRBJ2-2,-,CASSLLRQILNTGELFF,TGTGCCAGCAGCCTTCTAAGACAAATATTGAACACCGGGGAGCTGTTTTTT
-,TRBV30,TRBJ1-5,TRBD1,CAWSEKRTGGVNQPQHF,TGTGCCTGGAGTGAAAAAAGGACAGGAGGGGTGAATCAGCCCCAGCATTTT
-,TRBV19,TRBJ1-5,-,CASSLVGLGNQPQHF,TGTGCCAGTAGCCTAGTGGGTCTTGGCAATCAGCCCCAGCATTTT
few,TRBV4-1,TRBJ1-5,-,CASSQEGALGNQPQHF,TGCGCCAGCAGCCAAGAGGGGGCATTGGGCAATCAGCCCCAGCATTTT
-,TRBV4-1,TRBJ2-7,-,CASSQESAEVVYEQYF,TGCGCCAGCAGCCAAGAATCAGCGGAGGTCGTCTACGAGCAGTACTTC
-,TRBV19,TRBJ2-2,-,CASSSGTWNTGELFF,TGTGCCAGTAGTTCCGGGACATGGAACACCGGGGAGCTGTTTTTT
-,TRBV12-3/TRBV12-4,TRBJ1-5,TRBD1,CASSLDRGRDQPQHF,TGTGCCAGCAGTTTAGACAGGGGGCGAGATCAGCCCCAGCATTTT
-,TRBV28,TRBJ2-3,-,CASSFGGVAATDAQYF,TGTGCCAGCAGTTTCGGAGGGGTAGCGGCCACAGATGCGCAGTATTTT
-,TRBV7-9,TRBJ1-6,-,CASSLPAVGKSSPLHF,TGTGCCAGCAGCTTACCCGCAGTGGGGAAAAGTTCACCCCTCCACTTT
many,TRBV6-5,TRBJ1-2,-,CASSYARWDGYTF,TGTGCCAGCAGTTACGCCAGATGGGATGGCTACACCTTC
-,TRBV4-3,TRBJ2-5,-,CASSQDGTGTSQTQYF,TGCGCCAGCAGCCAAGATGGGACAGGGACTAGCCAGACCCAGTACTTC
few,TRBV4-3,TRBJ2-7,TRBD2,CASSQDWGGYEQYF,TGCGCCAGCAGCCAAGATTGGGGGGGCTACGAGCAGTACTTC
-,TRBV15,TRBJ2-2,TRBD2,CATSRGILALVPANTGELFF,TGTGCCACCAGCAGAGGTATACTAGCGCTTGTTCCCGCGAACACCGGGGAGCTGTTTTTT
many,TRBV1,TRBJ1-3,-,CTSSHGELSGNTIYF,TGCACCAGCAGCCATGGAGAACTCTCTGGAAACACCATATATTTT
many,TRBV12-3/TRBV12-4,TRBJ1-1,TRBD1,CASSLRGTEGNTEAFF,TGTGCCAGCAGCCTAAGGGGGACAGAGGGAAACACTGAAGCTTTCTTT
-,TRBV19,TRBJ2-2,-,CASSIDLTSHTGELFF,TGTGCCAGTAGTATAGATCTTACTAGCCACACCGGGGAGCTGTTTTTT
many,TRBV4-3,TRBJ2-3,-,CASSPYRAPTDTQYF,TGCGCCAGCAGCCCGTACAGGGCCCCCACAGATACGCAGTATTTT